A selection of T cell receptor beta chains follows, all from one sample in a study of OX40 agonist ivuxolimab in advanced cancers. Assay: immunoSEQ multiplex PCR; the TCRdb copy retains only in-frame clones and omits some. The sample shows about 54,000 clones, about 81% of them seen only once. Specimen: CD4+ or CD8+ T cells sorted from blood, collected in a trial of the OX40 agonist ivuxolimab. The receptors originated from an adult with an advanced solid tumor such as melanoma, head and neck, liver or kidney cancer. Each CDR3 is given with its conserved first and last residue. Fields, in order: D gene, V gene, clone size, J gene, CDR3 DNA, CDR3 protein. D genes are given only for firm matches. Part of the rows lack a size; the others show once, few, many or a class for expanded clones.

>NA|TRBV15|NA|TRBJ1-2
TGTGCCACCAGCAGAGGGGGAGCTGGAGACTATGGCTACACCTTC
CATSRGGAGDYGYTF
>NA|TRBV7-3|NA|TRBJ2-2
TGTGCCAGCAGCACTCAGGGAGGCGGAGCGAGCACCGGGGAGCTGTTTTTT
CASSTQGGGASTGELFF
>NA|TRBV7-8|NA|TRBJ1-2
TGTGCCAGCAGCTTACCTACGGGGGGGGCAGCTAACTATGGCTACACCTTC
CASSLPTGGAANYGYTF
>NA|TRBV28|NA|TRBJ1-2
TGTGCCAGCAGAGGACAGTCAATATATGGCTACACCTTC
CASRGQSIYGYTF
>NA|TRBV6-4|NA|TRBJ1-3
TGTGCCAGCAGTGAAAAAGGGGACGGAAACACCATATATTTT
CASSEKGDGNTIYF
>TRBD1|TRBV4-2|few|TRBJ1-3
TGTGCCAGCAGCCAAGCTCGGGGGACAGGGCAAGCGAGCTCTGGAAACACCATATATTTT
CASSQARGTGQASSGNTIYF
>NA|TRBV7-9|NA|TRBJ2-5
TGTGCCAGCAGCTTAGCGCAACAGGCCCAGGGAGGAGAGACCCAGTACTTC
CASSLAQQAQGGETQYF
>NA|TRBV10-3|NA|TRBJ2-2
TGTGCCACTAAAAGGGAAGAGGGGGGGCCGCGGAACACCGGGGAGCTGTTTTTT
CATKREEGGPRNTGELFF
>NA|TRBV18|NA|TRBJ2-1
TGTGCCAGCTCACAACTAGGAGTTGGCAATGAGCAGTTCTTC
CASSQLGVGNEQFF
>NA|TRBV7-2|NA|TRBJ2-3
TGTGCCAGCAGCCAATACACGAGCACAGATACGCAGTATTTT
CASSQYTSTDTQYF
>TRBD2|TRBV7-3|NA|TRBJ2-4
TGTGCCAGCAGCCTTGGACTAGCGGGGACTCAAAACATTCAGTACTTC
CASSLGLAGTQNIQYF
>TRBD1|TRBV7-6|NA|TRBJ2-7
TGTGCCAGCAGCCCCACCGTGTGGGGACAGGGCTCCTACGAGCAGTACTTC
CASSPTVWGQGSYEQYF
>NA|TRBV11-3|NA|TRBJ2-5
TGTGCCAGCAGCTTAGCCCGGACAGTCCAAGAGACCCAGTACTTC
CASSLARTVQETQYF
>TRBD2|TRBV4-1|NA|TRBJ2-3
TGCGCCAGCAGCCAAGAAGGGTGGGGACTAGCGGGGGTCTCAGATACGCAGTATTTT
CASSQEGWGLAGVSDTQYF
>NA|TRBV14|NA|TRBJ2-7
TGTGCCAGCAGCCGATCAAATACAGGATACGAGCAGTACTTC
CASSRSNTGYEQYF
>NA|TRBV14|medium-sized|TRBJ1-2
TGTGCCAGCAGCCAAGATAGGCCAGGAATACCCTATGGCTACACCTTC
CASSQDRPGIPYGYTF
>NA|TRBV7-9|NA|TRBJ1-3
TGTGCCAGCATGGATGCTACTGGAAACACCATATATTTT
CASMDATGNTIYF
>TRBD2|TRBV27|NA|TRBJ2-7
TGTGCCAGCAGTTGGGGGGGTTCCCCCTACGAGCAGTACTTC
CASSWGGSPYEQYF
>TRBD1|TRBV19|few|TRBJ1-5
TGTGCCAGCCAGACAGGGGGCGGTAATCAGCCCCAGCATTTT
CASQTGGGNQPQHF
>NA|TRBV12-5|few|TRBJ1-5
TGTGCTACCACGGTTGGGGGCTTGTACAATCAGCCCCAGCATTTT
CATTVGGLYNQPQHF
>NA|TRBV19|NA|TRBJ2-5
TGTGCCACCTCGTGGCTAGGACAAGAGACCCAGTACTTC
CATSWLGQETQYF
>TRBD1|TRBV5-4|NA|TRBJ1-2
TGTGCCAGCAGCTTGGGGACAGGGGGGAACTATGGCTACACCTTC
CASSLGTGGNYGYTF
>TRBD1|TRBV28|once|TRBJ2-1
TGTGCCAGCAGCGTGGACAGGGTAGGCATAAATGAGCAGTTCTTC
CASSVDRVGINEQFF
>NA|TRBV6-1|NA|TRBJ1-4
TGTGCCAGCAGTGAAATTTGGGGGGTTAGTGAAAAACTGTTTTTT
CASSEIWGVSEKLFF
>NA|TRBV2|once|TRBJ2-3
TGTGCCAGCACCCTAAGGGGCACTACAGATACGCAGTATTTT
CASTLRGTTDTQYF